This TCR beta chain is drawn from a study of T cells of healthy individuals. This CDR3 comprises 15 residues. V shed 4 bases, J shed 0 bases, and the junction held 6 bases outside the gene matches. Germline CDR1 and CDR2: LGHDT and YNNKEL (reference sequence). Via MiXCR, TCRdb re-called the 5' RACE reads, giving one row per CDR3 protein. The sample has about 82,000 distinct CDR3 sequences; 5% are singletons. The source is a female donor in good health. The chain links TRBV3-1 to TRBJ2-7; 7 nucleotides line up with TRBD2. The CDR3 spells CASSLAGASSYEQYF. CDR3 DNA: TGTGCCAGCAGCCTGGCGGGAGCTTCCTCCTACGAGCAGTACTTC.